This T cell receptor (beta chain) originates from a study of shared clonotypes between healthy human individuals. Germline loops: CDR1 MNHEY, CDR2 SMNVEV (reference sequence). The CDR3 is 14 residues long. Trimming took off 3 bases at V and 4 bases at J, with 13 bases between the two ends. A word on this clone: What it binds is not known.

Naive CD8 cells lacked CD45RO, underwent positive selection for CCR7 and left out terminally differentiated effector memory CD45RA+ cells. Donors were Caucasian adults residing in Nashville, Tennessee, USA. Each subset's genomic DNA was shared equally among a number of immunoSEQ plates. Profiling relied on immunoSEQ multiplex PCR, and the TCRdb table lists in-frame clones only, not all of them. The sample lists some 740,000 clones; 80% to 95% were seen once. Findings of the study overall: Of the naive CD4 clonotypes, roughly 5.2% were shared across a few donors.

This sequence joins TRBV27 and TRBJ2-7; D is uncertain. The sequence was obtained from a young man in good health. The sequenced sample was naive CD8+ T cells sorted from blood. CDR3 residues: CASSFSYGLYEQYF. For the CDR3, the DNA is TGTGCCAGCAGTTTCAGTTACGGTCTGTACGAGCAGTACTTC.